This record looks at one T cell receptor beta chain sequence and its context. The antigen remains unidentified. The sample originates from a study of a mutant IDH1 vaccine in newly diagnosed glioma. General study points: Whatever changes occurred in top peripheral T cell clonotypes seemed unrelated to pseudoprogression.

Described time point: week 35, safety follow-up. Vaccination used 300 ug of mutant IDH1 20-mer peptide per dose, with topical imiquimod. Each donor presented with a new WHO grade 3 or 4 astrocytoma that tested IDH1-mutant and showed ATRX loss. Assay: immunoSEQ multiplex PCR; the TCRdb copy retains only in-frame clones and omits some. The sample has about 69,000 clones, around 87% seen once. Germline V gives CDR1 SNHLY, CDR2 FYNNEI. The V end lost 8 bases, the J end lost 1 base, and 14 bases lay between the germline ends. This CDR3 comprises 14 residues. The receptor comes from a man in his thirties or forties with glioma. The chain combines TRBV2 with TRBJ1-1, with D tentatively TRBD1 (6 bases). The material was PBMCs, obtained from a glioma patient whose treatment included an IDH1 peptide vaccine. CDR3 bases: TGTGCCAGCGATTTAAAAGGGGGGAACACTGAAGCTTTCTTT. This codes for CASDLKGGNTEAFF.